This is a list of T cell receptor beta chains from one sample in a study of T-cell memory formation after mild COVID-19. One entry per CDR3 protein results from TCRdb running MiXCR on the 5' RACE reads. The data contain 45,000 to 65,000 distinct CDR3 sequences, around 10% of them seen just once; the ten biggest clones take up approximately 12%. Sample: PBMCs or a T cell subset sorted from them (not recorded which). These receptors were taken from an adult woman who had mild COVID-19 (a few samples of this study predate the infection). Cell type and time point are not known. CDR3s include the opening cysteine and the closing phenylalanine or tryptophan. The D gene is left open where the match is weak. Only part of the rows carry a size: once, few, many, or a class if the clone is expanded.

v_gene	abundance	d_gene	len	j_gene	CDR3nt	CDR3aa
TRBV6-2/TRBV6-3	-	-	11	TRBJ2-5	TGTGCCAGCACCCTTGGGGAGACCCAGTACTTC	CASTLGETQYF
TRBV30	many	-	11	TRBJ2-7	TGTGCCTGGAGTCAGGCCTACGAGCAGTACTTC	CAWSQAYEQYF
TRBV12-3/TRBV12-4	-	-	14	TRBJ1-2	TGTGCCAGCAGTTTTAAAGGGGCGGACTATGGCTACACCTTC	CASSFKGADYGYTF
TRBV5-1	many	-	14	TRBJ2-5	TGCGCCAGCAGCTTGGATCCGGGGGTGAAGACCCAGTACTTC	CASSLDPGVKTQYF
TRBV29-1	few	TRBD1	15	TRBJ2-1	TGCAGCGCCGACCCCTCCAGGGGGATCTACAATGAGCAGTTCTTC	CSADPSRGIYNEQFF
TRBV5-6	-	TRBD2	12	TRBJ2-7	TGTGCCAGCAGTCTCCGGGGGGTCGAGCAGTACTTC	CASSLRGVEQYF
TRBV20-1	few	-	13	TRBJ1-6	TGCAGTGTGAGGGACGCCGGGAATTCACCCCTCCACTTT	CSVRDAGNSPLHF
TRBV20-1	many	-	15	TRBJ2-3	TGCAGTGCTAGAGTCGGGACTTCTAGCACAGATACGCAGTATTTT	CSARVGTSSTDTQYF
TRBV7-9	many	TRBD2	15	TRBJ2-3	TGTGCCAGCAGCTTAGCGGCGGGAGCCCCATCCACGCAGTATTTT	CASSLAAGAPSTQYF
TRBV29-1	-	-	10	TRBJ1-2	TGCAGCGTTGGATCGGGTGGCTACACCTTC	CSVGSGGYTF
TRBV3-1	-	TRBD1	15	TRBJ1-3	TGTGCCAGCAGCCGAACAGGGGGCCCTGGAAACACCATATATTTT	CASSRTGGPGNTIYF
TRBV4-2	many	TRBD2	16	TRBJ2-7	TGTGCCAGCAGCCAAGAGGGGCTAGCGGGGACCTACGAGCAGTACTTC	CASSQEGLAGTYEQYF
TRBV20-1	many	TRBD2	13	TRBJ2-1	TGCAGTGCTCTAGGGCCTAGCGGAGATGAGCAGTTCTTC	CSALGPSGDEQFF
TRBV24-1	-	-	17	TRBJ2-3	TGTGCCACCAGTGATTTGCCCACGGTGGCTAGCACAGATACGCAGTATTTT	CATSDLPTVASTDTQYF
TRBV5-6	-	-	13	TRBJ2-5	TGTGCCAGCTGCGGTGGTTTTGGGGAGACCCAGTACTTC	CASCGGFGETQYF
TRBV12-3/TRBV12-4	-	-	15	TRBJ2-1	TGTGCCAGCAGTTTAAAAAAGAGGGAGGTCGATGAGCAGTTCTTC	CASSLKKREVDEQFF
TRBV7-3	-	TRBD2	15	TRBJ2-1	TGTGCCAGCAGCTTAAGGGGGACTAGCGGGGATGAGCAGTTCTTC	CASSLRGTSGDEQFF
TRBV27	few	-	14	TRBJ1-2	TGTGCCAGCAGTTTATCGGCAGCTAACTATGGCTACACCTTC	CASSLSAANYGYTF
TRBV20-1	-	-	11	TRBJ2-1	TGCAGTGCGTTTTCCTACAATGAGCAGTTCTTC	CSAFSYNEQFF
TRBV30	-	-	15	TRBJ2-1	TGTGCCTGGAGTTCGATAGTTTTGGGAAACAATGAGCAGTTCTTC	CAWSSIVLGNNEQFF
TRBV7-2	few	-	16	TRBJ2-3	TGTGCCAGCAGCTTAACCTGGACTACCCGCACAGATACGCAGTATTTT	CASSLTWTTRTDTQYF
TRBV7-2	few	-	16	TRBJ2-3	TGTGCCAGCAGCCCCCTGGGGGGGGGGCCTTGGGATACGCAGTATTTT	CASSPLGGGPWDTQYF
TRBV7-9	many	-	16	TRBJ2-3	TGTGCCAGCAGGGAAGGGTACGCGGCTAGCACAGATACGCAGTATTTT	CASREGYAASTDTQYF
TRBV4-1	-	-	17	TRBJ1-5	TGCGCCAGCAGCCACTGGGCGGAGGATTATAGCAATCAGCCCCAGCATTTT	CASSHWAEDYSNQPQHF
TRBV2	few	-	11	TRBJ1-1	TGTGCCAGCGGCCGGAGCACTGAAGCTTTCTTT	CASGRSTEAFF
TRBV6-2/TRBV6-3	many	TRBD2	16	TRBJ2-1	TGTGCCAGCAGTCCCCCCCAGCGGGCCGGGGGGAATGAGCAGTTCTTC	CASSPPQRAGGNEQFF
TRBV6-5	many	-	15	TRBJ2-1	TGTGCCAGCAGTTACAGGGCGGATTCCTACAATGAGCAGTTCTTC	CASSYRADSYNEQFF
TRBV7-9	few	-	14	TRBJ2-7	TGTGCCAGCAGCTTACAGGGTCCTTCGCGCGAGCAGTACTTC	CASSLQGPSREQYF
TRBV5-1	-	-	16	TRBJ1-1	TGCGCCAGCAGCTCCGCATCAGGCAGGGAGTACACTGAAGCTTTCTTT	CASSSASGREYTEAFF
TRBV7-6	many	TRBD2	16	TRBJ2-2	TGTGCCAGCAGCATATTTAGCGGGGGGAACACCGGGGAGCTGTTTTTT	CASSIFSGGNTGELFF
TRBV6-2/TRBV6-3	few	-	12	TRBJ1-2	TGTGCCAGCAGTTTTTCGTCCTATGGCTACACCTTC	CASSFSSYGYTF
TRBV29-1	-	-	14	TRBJ2-3	TGCAGCGCCGGCCGGGACGGCGGCACAGATACGCAGTATTTT	CSAGRDGGTDTQYF
TRBV25-1	-	-	13	TRBJ1-6	TGTGCCAGCAGTGAAGCAGGGTTGAGGCGCCTCCACTTT	CASSEAGLRRLHF
TRBV20-1	-	-	13	TRBJ1-2	TGCAGTGCTGCCCGGACGTTAATGAATGGCTACACCTTC	CSAARTLMNGYTF
TRBV5-1	many	-	15	TRBJ2-6	TGTGCCAGCAGCTTGGGGGGCTCTGGGGCCAACGTCCTGACTTTC	CASSLGGSGANVLTF
TRBV19	few	-	13	TRBJ2-1	TGTGCCAGTAGTCTTGACGTCTACAATGAGCAGTTCTTC	CASSLDVYNEQFF
TRBV7-3	many	TRBD2	15	TRBJ2-5	TGTGCCAGCAGCCCCCTAGCGGGCAGAGGGGAGACCCAGTACTTC	CASSPLAGRGETQYF
TRBV5-6	-	-	13	TRBJ2-1	TGTGCCAGCAGCTTGGAAATGGGGGCGTCCAAGTTCTTC	CASSLEMGASKFF
TRBV25-1	-	-	13	TRBJ1-1	TGTGCCAGCAGTGGACCAGCGAACACTGAAGCTTTCTTT	CASSGPANTEAFF
TRBV4-1	many	-	13	TRBJ1-5	TGCGCCAGCAGCCAAGATCGCCAACAGCCCCAGCATTTT	CASSQDRQQPQHF
TRBV6-2/TRBV6-3	many	-	13	TRBJ2-5	TGTGCCAGCAGTTACGACCGGTGGGAGACCCAGTACTTC	CASSYDRWETQYF
TRBV20-1	few	-	13	TRBJ1-1	TGCAGTGCTAGAGACCCGAGGGACACTGAAGCTTTCTTT	CSARDPRDTEAFF
TRBV7-6	-	-	16	TRBJ2-1	TGTGCCAGCAGCCCCATACTGGGCCACACTAAGAATGAGCAGTTCTTC	CASSPILGHTKNEQFF
TRBV19	few	-	15	TRBJ2-6	TGTGCCAGTAGTATATCCTTGTCTGGGGCCAACGTCCTGACTTTC	CASSISLSGANVLTF
TRBV7-6	few	TRBD1	15	TRBJ1-2	TGTGCCAGCAGCTTAGCGCCCACAGGGGAATATGGCTACACCTTC	CASSLAPTGEYGYTF
TRBV7-9	many	-	14	TRBJ2-7	TGTGCCAGCAGCTTTGGGGGGAACTCCTACGAGCAGTACTTC	CASSFGGNSYEQYF
TRBV15	-	TRBD1	14	TRBJ1-2	TGTGCCACCAGCAGAATCCGGACAGGGGGTGGCTACACCTTC	CATSRIRTGGGYTF
TRBV4-3	many	-	16	TRBJ2-2	TGCGCCAGCAGCCAAGATGAGGGAGACAACACCGGGGAGCTGTTTTTT	CASSQDEGDNTGELFF
TRBV5-1	many	TRBD2	20	TRBJ2-1	TGCGCCAGCAGCTTACCCGGGACTAGCGGGGGCCAAAGCTCCTACAATGAGCAGTTCTTC	CASSLPGTSGGQSSYNEQFF
TRBV11-3	many	-	16	TRBJ2-3	TGTGCCAGCAGCTTAGTAGGCGAGACTAGCACAGATACGCAGTATTTT	CASSLVGETSTDTQYF
TRBV30	many	-	15	TRBJ2-7	TGTGCCGGGGGCGTTCGGGGCCGAAAAACCTACGAGCAGTACTTC	CAGGVRGRKTYEQYF
TRBV19	-	TRBD2	18	TRBJ2-3	TGTGCCAGTAGTATAGATCGGGGGTCTAGCGGGAGTACAGATACGCAGTATTTT	CASSIDRGSSGSTDTQYF
TRBV7-9	few	-	11	TRBJ1-6	TGTGCCAGCAGCCTTGATTCACCCCTCCACTTT	CASSLDSPLHF
TRBV7-9	many	TRBD1	13	TRBJ1-2	TGTGCCAGCAGCTTAAGCCAGGGGGCCGGCTACACCTTC	CASSLSQGAGYTF
TRBV7-9	few	-	14	TRBJ2-5	TGTGCCAGCAGCTTATTACAGGGTATCGAGACCCAGTACTTC	CASSLLQGIETQYF
TRBV7-9	-	-	14	TRBJ2-7	TGTGCCAGCAGCCGGGACGTAGCCTCCTACGAGCAGTACTTC	CASSRDVASYEQYF
TRBV6-2/TRBV6-3	-	-	13	TRBJ2-7	TGTGCCAGCCTAGACACAGGGTCAGACGAGCAGTACTTC	CASLDTGSDEQYF